This T cell receptor beta chain was captured by sequencing in a study of monozygotic twins with inflammatory bowel disease. Study-level points and caveats: No repertoire similarity difference was seen between concordant and discordant twins; power was possibly limited. Some repertoire variability may stem from patients' differing immunosuppressive treatments.

This CDR3 has 13 residues. Germline V CDR1 and CDR2: SGHTA, FQGNSA. Note on this clonotype: As yet, its antigen is unknown.

Molecular identifiers with 6-nucleotide sample barcodes were added during cDNA synthesis via template switching. TCRdb re-analyzed the 5' RACE reads; it lists each CDR3 protein once, without DNA. The sample table includes more than 300,000 distinct CDR3 sequences. After skipping T cell sorting, the authors isolated total RNA from whole blood. The TCR was taken from a human donor with ulcerative colitis or Crohn's disease, or a healthy co-twin of an affected twin (not recorded which). Material: blood. The J gene is TRBJ2-5, the V gene TRBV7-2; TCRdb names TRBD1, which stays unverified in the absence of DNA. CDR3 amino acids: CASSRPGSETQYF. Complete variable domain (other parts from reference TRBV7-2 and TRBJ2-5): GAGVSQSPSNKVTEKGKDVELRCDPISGHTALYWYRQSLGQGLEFLIYFQGNSAPDKSGLPSDRFSAERTGGSVSTLTIQRTQQEDSAVYLCASSRPGSETQYFGPGTRLLVL.